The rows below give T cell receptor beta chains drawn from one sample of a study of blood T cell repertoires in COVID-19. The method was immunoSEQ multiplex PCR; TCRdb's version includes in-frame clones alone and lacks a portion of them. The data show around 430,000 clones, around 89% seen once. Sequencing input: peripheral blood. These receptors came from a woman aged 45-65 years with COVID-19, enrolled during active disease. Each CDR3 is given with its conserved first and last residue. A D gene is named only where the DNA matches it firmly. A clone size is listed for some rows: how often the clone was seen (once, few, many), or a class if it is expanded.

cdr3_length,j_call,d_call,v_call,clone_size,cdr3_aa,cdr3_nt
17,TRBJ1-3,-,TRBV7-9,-,CASSTRAAGEAGNTIYF,TGTGCCAGCAGCACTCGGGCAGCGGGAGAGGCTGGAAACACCATATATTTT
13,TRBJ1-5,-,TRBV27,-,CASSENRNQPQHF,TGTGCCAGCAGCGAGAACAGGAATCAGCCCCAGCATTTT
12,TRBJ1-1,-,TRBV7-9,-,CASSPGPLRAFF,TGTGCCAGCAGCCCAGGGCCTCTCCGAGCTTTCTTT
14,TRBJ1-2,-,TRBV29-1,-,CSVPGSPGSYGYTF,TGCAGCGTACCCGGGAGCCCGGGAAGCTATGGCTACACCTTC
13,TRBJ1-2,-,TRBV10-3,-,CAISESGVGGYTF,TGTGCCATCAGTGAATCAGGGGTAGGTGGCTACACCTTC
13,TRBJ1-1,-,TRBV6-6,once,CASSPDTNTEAFF,TGTGCCAGCAGCCCGGACACGAACACTGAAGCTTTCTTT
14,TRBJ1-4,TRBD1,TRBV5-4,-,CASRDRASNEKLFF,TGTGCCAGCAGGGACAGGGCATCTAATGAAAAACTGTTTTTT
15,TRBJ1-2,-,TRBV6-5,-,CASSLTDRRIYGYTF,TGTGCCAGCAGCCTCACCGACAGGAGAATCTATGGCTACACCTTC
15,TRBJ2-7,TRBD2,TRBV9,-,CASSVVAGRSYEQYF,TGTGCCAGCAGCGTAGTAGCGGGGCGCTCCTACGAGCAGTACTTC
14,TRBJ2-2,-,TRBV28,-,CASEVHGETGELFF,TGTGCCAGCGAGGTGCACGGTGAGACCGGGGAGCTGTTTTTT
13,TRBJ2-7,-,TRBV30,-,CAWSGEGDYEQYF,TGTGCCTGGAGTGGGGAGGGGGACTACGAGCAGTACTTC
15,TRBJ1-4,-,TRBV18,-,CASSPSVGGHEKLFF,TGTGCCAGCTCACCATCTGTGGGAGGGCATGAAAAACTGTTTTTT
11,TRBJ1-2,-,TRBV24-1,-,CATREGLHYTF,TGTGCCACCAGGGAGGGTCTCCACTACACCTTC
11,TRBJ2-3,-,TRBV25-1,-,CASSRFTAQYF,TGTGCCAGCAGTCGTTTCACGGCGCAGTATTTT
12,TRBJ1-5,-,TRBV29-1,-,CSVQGGDQPQHF,TGCAGCGTTCAGGGCGGCGATCAGCCCCAGCATTTT
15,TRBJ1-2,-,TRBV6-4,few,CASSYKTRVGYGYTF,TGTGCCAGCAGTTATAAGACCAGGGTGGGCTATGGCTACACCTTC
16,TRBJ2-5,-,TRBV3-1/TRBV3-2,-,CASSRSEGGRRTTQYF,TGTGCCAGCAGCCGGTCGGAGGGTGGACGGCGCACGACCCAGTACTTC
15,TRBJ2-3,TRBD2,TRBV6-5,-,CASRKPTSDPDTQYF,TGTGCCAGCAGAAAACCTACTAGCGACCCAGATACGCAGTATTTT
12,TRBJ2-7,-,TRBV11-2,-,CASSLSYYEQYF,TGTGCCAGCAGCCTTAGCTACTACGAGCAGTACTTC
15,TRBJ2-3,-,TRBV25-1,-,CASSDRPGEADTQYF,TGTGCCAGCAGTGACCGGCCGGGTGAGGCAGATACGCAGTATTTT
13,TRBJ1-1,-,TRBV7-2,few,CASSRGLNTEAFF,TGTGCCAGCAGCCGGGGACTTAACACTGAAGCTTTCTTT
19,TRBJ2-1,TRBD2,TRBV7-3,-,CASSLIGTSGVSFYNEQFF,TGTGCCAGCAGCTTAATAGGGACTAGCGGGGTGTCCTTTTACAATGAGCAGTTCTTC
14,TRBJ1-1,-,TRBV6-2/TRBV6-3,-,CASRYLRTDTEAFF,TGTGCCAGCAGATACCTCCGCACGGACACTGAAGCTTTCTTT
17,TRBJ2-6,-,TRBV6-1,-,CASSAQGSASGANVLTF,TGTGCCAGCAGTGCCCAGGGAAGCGCCTCTGGGGCCAACGTCCTGACTTTC
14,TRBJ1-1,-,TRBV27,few,CASSPGGRGTEAFF,TGTGCCAGCAGTCCCGGGGGGAGGGGCACTGAAGCTTTCTTT
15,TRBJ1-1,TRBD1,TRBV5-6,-,CASSRWDRLNTEAFF,TGTGCCAGCAGCAGATGGGACAGGCTGAACACTGAAGCTTTCTTT
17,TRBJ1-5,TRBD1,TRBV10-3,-,CAISEQGAPLNDQPQHF,TGTGCCATCAGTGAGCAGGGGGCCCCCCTTAACGATCAGCCCCAGCATTTT
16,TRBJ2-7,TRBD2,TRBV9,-,CASSPTGTSGAYEQYF,TGTGCCAGCAGCCCCACCGGGACTAGCGGGGCCTACGAGCAGTACTTC
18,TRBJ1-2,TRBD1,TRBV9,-,CASSVGSGQGARGYGYTF,TGTGCCAGCAGCGTGGGCAGCGGACAGGGGGCAAGGGGCTATGGCTACACCTTC
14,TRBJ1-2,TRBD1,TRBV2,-,CASSLDRGNYGYTF,TGTGCCAGCAGCCTGGACAGGGGGAACTATGGCTACACCTTC
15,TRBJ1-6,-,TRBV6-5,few,CASSYSRIGNSPLHF,TGTGCCAGCAGTTACTCCCGAATTGGCAATTCACCCCTCCACTTT
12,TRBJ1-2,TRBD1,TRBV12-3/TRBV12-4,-,CASSLTGTGYTF,TGTGCCAGCAGCTTGACAGGGACTGGCTACACCTTC
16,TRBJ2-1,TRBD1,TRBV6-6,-,CASSKTRTGEGIEQFF,TGTGCCAGCAGTAAAACCCGGACAGGGGAGGGAATTGAGCAGTTCTTC
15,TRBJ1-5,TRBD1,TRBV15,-,CATSKSTGENQPQHF,TGTGCCACCAGCAAAAGCACAGGGGAGAATCAGCCCCAGCATTTT
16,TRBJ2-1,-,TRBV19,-,CASSIVTGSSYNEQFF,TGTGCCAGTAGTATAGTCACGGGAAGCTCCTACAATGAGCAGTTCTTC
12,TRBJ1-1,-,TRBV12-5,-,CASGLVTRDTFF,TGTGCTAGTGGTTTGGTAACGAGGGACACTTTCTTT
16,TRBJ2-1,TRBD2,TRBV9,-,CASSALLAGGYNEQFF,TGTGCCAGCAGCGCGCTCTTAGCGGGGGGATACAATGAGCAGTTCTTC
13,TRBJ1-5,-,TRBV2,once,CASSPVEGQPQHF,TGTGCCAGCAGTCCCGTAGAGGGTCAGCCCCAGCATTTT
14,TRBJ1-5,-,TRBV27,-,CAKTPEGGNQPQHF,TGTGCCAAAACTCCCGAGGGGGGCAATCAGCCCCAGCATTTT